One and the same sample provided the 21 T cell receptor beta chains below, sequenced in a study of T cell repertoires in cytomegalovirus infection. TCRdb reprocessed the reads via MiXCR and lists one record per CDR3 protein. The table has 700,000 to 950,000 distinct CDR3 sequences, around a third seen once; the top ten hold about an eighth. These receptors have no known antigen. The source was cultured CD8+ T cells from PBMCs, collected from culture after CMV antigen stimulation. These receptors came from a human donor in good health (CMV status not recorded). Some clones in this sample may be carry-over from other donors' samples.

This chain connects TRBV7-9 to TRBJ1-2; D might be TRBD1 (5 bases). The CDR3 is made up of 16 amino acids. Per the germline V gene, CDR1 is SEHNR and CDR2 is FQNEAQ (reference sequence). The ends were cut back, 10 bases at V and 6 bases at J, with 27 bases in the middle. The DNA for the CDR3 is TGTGCCACGCCCCCGGGGGAAGCAGATCTGGAGCATGGCTACACCTTC. Protein: CATPPGEADLEHGYTF.

Turning to this clonotype: Germline is not matched at one junction end, which may reflect a read error. V and J are TRBV7-9 and TRBJ2-1, with TRBD2 matching over 9 bases. Germline V gene data show CDR1 as SEHNR and CDR2 as FQNEAQ (reference sequence). CDR3 length equals 15 residues. CDR3: CVSRREGNLDNEQFF. CDR3 bases: TGTGTCAGCAGGCGGGAGGGGAATCTCGACAATGAGCAGTTCTTC.

This clonotype was seen a single time. This sequence joins TRBV19 and TRBJ2-6; no clear D gene. The germline gives CDR1 LNHDA, CDR2 SQIVND (reference sequence). V was trimmed by 4 bases and J by 4 bases, leaving 17 bases between them. The CDR3 is 17 amino acids. CDR3 sequence reads: CASSNQNPLRGANVLTF. In DNA, the CDR3 is TGTGCCAGTAGTAATCAAAACCCTCTAAGAGGGGCCAACGTCCTGACTTTC. Filled out from reference TRBV19 and TRBJ2-6, the complete variable domain reads DGGITQSPKYLFRKEGQNVTLSCEQNLNHDAMYWYRQDPGQGLRLIYYSQIVNDFQKGDIAEGYSVSREKKESFPLTVTSAQKNPTAFYLCASSNQNPLRGANVLTFGAGSRLTVL.

The chain employs TRBV5-6 and TRBJ1-5; possibly TRBD1 for D (6 bases). The germline V gene has CDR1 SGHDT and CDR2 YYEEEE. The CDR3 runs to 15 residues. V lost 4 bases to trimming and J lost 1 base, with 12 bases between them. CDR3 DNA sequence: TGTGCCAGCAGCGGATATCAGGGGAGCAATCAGCCCCAGCATTTT. Its protein is CASSGYQGSNQPQHF.

The rearrangement links TRBV7-9 to TRBJ2-6; TRBD2 is a possible D gene (6 bases). The length of the CDR3 is 15 residues. CDR1 is SEHNR and CDR2 is FQNEAQ in the germline V gene (reference sequence). V dropped 7 bases and J dropped 1 base, with 11 bases sitting between them. The CDR3 nucleotides read TGTGCCAGCAACCACCGGGAGTCTGGGGCCAACGTCCTGACTTTC. Its protein product is CASNHRESGANVLTF.

This clonotype was picked up a small number of times. The CDR3, as DNA: TGTGCCAGCTCACCCGTACAGGGTCCCTACAATGAGCAGTTCTTC. Protein product: CASSPVQGPYNEQFF. V is TRBV18 and J is TRBJ2-1; tentative D call: TRBD1 (6 bases). CDR3 length: 15 residues. With 3 bases removed from V and 2 bases from J, the gap between germline ends came to 11 bases. Per the germline V gene, CDR1 is KGHSH and CDR2 is LQKENI. The variable domain in full, completed from reference TRBV18 and TRBJ2-1, reads NAGVMQNPRHLVRRRGQEARLRCSPMKGHSHVYWYRQLPEEGLKFMVYLQKENIIDESGMPKERFSAEFPKEGPSILRIQQVVRGDSAAYFCASSPVQGPYNEQFFGPGTRLTVL.

This clonotype appeared a few times. V and J are TRBV25-1 and TRBJ2-2; D gene unclear. The CDR3 runs 15 residues. Germline V gives CDR1 MGHDK, CDR2 SYGVNS. V was shortened by 1 base and J by 2 bases, with 8 bases between the two germline ends. The CDR3 DNA is TGTGCCAGCAGTGAATTCTCCGTTAACACCGGGGAGCTGTTTTTT. It encodes CASSEFSVNTGELFF. The variable domain in full, with the rest retrieved from reference TRBV25-1 and TRBJ2-2, is EADIYQTPRYLVIGTGKKITLECSQTMGHDKMYWYQQDPGMELHLIHYSYGVNSTEKGDLSSESTVSRIRTEHFPLTLESARPSHTSQYLCASSEFSVNTGELFFGEGSRLTVL.

This clonotype was observed a handful of times. CDR3 sequence: CASSQVEQGDQPQHF. The DNA for the CDR3 is TGCGCCAGCAGCCAAGTAGAACAGGGAGATCAGCCCCAGCATTTT. This rearrangement joins TRBV4-1 to TRBJ1-5; D may be TRBD1 (6 bases). The CDR3 has 15 residues. V dropped 1 base and J dropped 5 bases, with 12 bases sitting between them. In germline, CDR1 is MGHRA, CDR2 YSYEKL.

This clonotype was counted a few times. The J gene is TRBJ2-1, the V gene TRBV12-5, with 9 bases identical to TRBD1. The J segment lost 8 bases and the V segment lost 7 bases, leaving 9 bases of the junction unmatched. The CDR3 runs 14 residues. Germline CDR1 LGHNT, CDR2 FRNRAP. Here the CDR3 DNA reads TGTGCTAGTGTCTGGGGGACAGGGCGCGATGAGCAGTTCTTC. Translation gives CASVWGTGRDEQFF.

V is TRBV20-1 and J is TRBJ2-7; the D gene is possibly TRBD1 (5 bases). The ends were cut back, 2 bases at V and 1 base at J, with 15 bases in the middle. This CDR3 has 15 residues. Germline CDR1 DFQATT, CDR2 SNEGSKA (reference sequence). For the CDR3, the DNA is TGCAGTGCTAGATCGCCCAGGGTTTCTTCCTACGAGCAGTACTTC. This encodes CSARSPRVSSYEQYF.

The chain has TRBV4-3 and TRBJ1-1, with D hard to call. V lost 0 bases to trimming and J lost 2 bases, with 10 bases between them. The CDR3 totals 15 residues. The germline CDR1 and CDR2 sequences are LGHNA and YSLEER. This chain's CDR3 is CASSQEVSGNTEAFF. The CDR3, as DNA: TGCGCCAGCAGCCAAGAGGTGTCGGGAAACACTGAAGCTTTCTTT.

The chain joins TRBV6-5 to TRBJ1-5; 11 bases are shared with TRBD1. This CDR3 contains 16 residues. Trimming took 6 bases from V and 5 from J; bases not matched to a gene: 9. Germline V gene lookup returns CDR1 MNHEY and CDR2 SVGAGI. The CDR3: CASSRDRGEGHQPQHF. CDR3 DNA: TGTGCCAGCAGCCGGGACAGGGGGGAGGGCCATCAGCCCCAGCATTTT.

CDR3 residues: CASSQRPNTGELFF. For the CDR3, the DNA is TGTGCCAGCAGTCAGCGCCCGAACACCGGGGAGCTGTTTTTT. The chain employs TRBV6-6 and TRBJ2-2; D unclear. Germline CDR1 is MNHNY and CDR2 is SVGAGI (reference sequence). The CDR3 spans 14 residues. Trimming pared 5 bases from V and 0 bases from J, leaving 7 bases between.

The rearrangement joins TRBV14 to TRBJ2-1; the match to TRBD2 covers 9 bases. CDR1 and CDR2 from the germline V gene are SGHDN and FVKESK. The CDR3 sequence is 19 residues long. The V segment lost 0 bases and the J segment 1 base; nucleotides outside the gene matches: 10. CDR3 in amino acids: CASSQENLAGPISYNEQFF. CDR3 bases: TGTGCCAGCAGCCAAGAGAACCTAGCGGGGCCGATTTCCTACAATGAGCAGTTCTTC.

For this clonotype: One junction end does not reproduce the germline sequence, and a read error may be involved. The J gene is TRBJ1-6, the V gene TRBV12-5; the D gene is possibly TRBD1 (5 bases). CDR1 is LGHNT and CDR2 is FRNRAP in the germline V gene. The CDR3 contains 18 residues. CDR3 loop: CAGGLVLEGVYLVSPLHF. The CDR3 nucleotides read TGTGCTGGTGGTTTGGTACTAGAAGGGGTTTACTTGGTTTCACCCCTCCACTTT.

The V call is TRBV6-5, the J call TRBJ1-1; D remains ambiguous. This CDR3 comprises 13 residues. Between the trimmed V and J ends, which lost 8 bases and 1 base, there was a span of 11 bases. CDR1 is MNHEY, CDR2 SVGAGI, per germline. CDR3 nucleotides: TGTGCCAGCGGATTCTGGGAGAACACTGAAGCTTTCTTT. It specifies CASGFWENTEAFF.

Ten or more counts support this clonotype. CDR3 in amino acids: CASSPGGLAGGTYEQYF. CDR3 coding DNA: TGTGCCAGCAGTCCCGGGGGCCTAGCGGGAGGTACCTACGAGCAGTACTTC. This rearrangement joins TRBV12-3 or TRBV12-4 to TRBJ2-7; 11 nucleotides align to TRBD2. The CDR3 is 17 amino acids. V shed 5 bases, J shed 2 bases, and the junction held 11 bases outside the gene matches.

The V and J genes are TRBV6-2 or TRBV6-3 and TRBJ2-7; unclear D gene. Germline V gene lookup returns CDR1 MNHEY and CDR2 SVGEGT. The V end was cut by 3 bases, the J end by 3 bases, with 9 bases between. This CDR3 spans 13 amino acids. This CDR3 is CASSYMLGYEQYV. CDR3 DNA: TGTGCCAGCAGTTATATGCTGGGCTACGAGCAGTACGTC.

The chain uses TRBV18 and TRBJ2-1; D may be TRBD1 (5 bases). The CDR3 extends over 15 amino acids. Germline CDR1 and CDR2: KGHSH and LQKENI. Trimming removed 3 bases from V and 1 base from J, with 10 bases in between. The CDR3 loop is CASSPAKGSYNEQFF. CDR3 coding DNA: TGTGCCAGCTCACCCGCGAAGGGGTCCTACAATGAGCAGTTCTTC.

As DNA, the CDR3 is TGTGCCAGCAGTTTTACGGTGCAGCCCCAGCATTTT. This encodes CASSFTVQPQHF. This sequence joins TRBV12-3 or TRBV12-4 and TRBJ1-5; no reliable D call. This CDR3 contains 12 residues. Trimming took off 3 bases at V and 7 bases at J, with 7 bases between the two ends.

This chain uses TRBV28 with TRBJ2-2; 10 bases are a match to TRBD1. This CDR3 has 16 amino acids. Germline V gene sequence: CDR1 MDHEN, CDR2 SYDVKM. Trimming removed 5 bases from V and 4 bases from J; junction bases left unmatched: 7. The CDR3 nucleotides read TGTGCCAGCAGTGACTGGGACAGGGGAAGCACCGGGGAGCTGTTTTTT. Protein sequence: CASSDWDRGSTGELFF. The entire variable domain, with the rest obtained from reference TRBV28 and TRBJ2-2, is as follows: DVKVTQSSRYLVKRTGEKVFLECVQDMDHENMFWYRQDPGLGLRLIYFSYDVKMKEKGDIPEGYSVSREKKERFSLILESASTNQTSMYLCASSDWDRGSTGELFFGEGSRLTVL.